Listed here are 6 T cell receptor beta chains from one sample, sequenced in a study of T-cell reconstitution after alpha-beta-depleted transplantation in children. Preparing the TCRbeta library involved the use of unique molecular identifiers. TCRdb fed the PCR reads into MiXCR, producing one record per CDR3 protein. The sample lists under 250,000 distinct CDR3 sequences, 20% to 30% occurring once. This material consisted of PBMCs, mostly from graft donor cells, taken 360 days after TCRalphabeta/CD19-depleted stem cell transplant. All receptors derive from a female patient aged 2-9 years who had a stem cell transplant for congenital amegakaryocytic thrombocytopenia, so the T cells may come from the graft donor.

The rearrangement uses TRBV20-1 and TRBJ2-3; TRBD1 matches at 11 bases. The CDR3 is 18 amino acids. CDR1 is DFQATT, CDR2 SNEGSKA, per germline (reference sequence). Trimming took 3 bases from V and 2 from J; bases not matched to a gene: 13. In DNA form, the CDR3 reads TGCAGTGCTAGCGGGACAGGGGGTTCTCAAGGGTCCACAGATACGCAGTATTTT. Amino acid sequence: CSASGTGGSQGSTDTQYF.

V and J are TRBV2 and TRBJ2-7; D not resolved. Per germline, CDR1 SNHLY and CDR2 FYNNEI. V shed 6 bases and J shed 3 bases, with 12 bases lying between them. The CDR3 extends over 13 amino acids. The DNA of the CDR3 is TGTGCCAGCAGAGTTGATGTAAGCTACGAGCAGTACTTC. Encoded protein: CASRVDVSYEQYF.

The rearrangement joins TRBV20-1 to TRBJ2-7; weak D call: TRBD1 (5 bases). The CDR3 runs 14 residues. The germline gives CDR1 DFQATT, CDR2 SNEGSKA (reference sequence). Trimming stripped 2 bases from V and 5 bases from J, with 16 bases between. This CDR3 is CSARRGPLRDEQYF. The CDR3 DNA reads as TGCAGTGCTAGAAGGGGCCCCCTTCGAGACGAGCAGTACTTC.

The chain is built from TRBV6-5 and TRBJ1-2; D gene ambiguous. Trimming stripped 2 bases from V and 4 bases from J, with 5 bases between. Germline CDR1 is MNHEY and CDR2 is SVGAGI. This CDR3 has 12 residues. The CDR3 reads CASSYRGYGYTF. CDR3 DNA sequence: TGTGCCAGCAGTTACCGTGGCTATGGCTACACCTTC.

The chain is built from TRBV20-1 and TRBJ1-4, with D hard to call. Looked up from germline, CDR1 is DFQATT and CDR2 is SNEGSKA (reference sequence). V was trimmed by 3 bases and J by 8 bases, leaving 10 bases between them. This CDR3 is 12 amino acids long. The CDR3 spells CSASSPNEKLFF. CDR3 DNA: TGCAGTGCTAGTTCACCCAACGAAAAACTGTTTTTT.

The J gene is TRBJ1-1, the V gene TRBV29-1; D is ambiguous. The CDR3 is made up of 12 amino acids. Germline V CDR1 and CDR2: SQVTM, ANQGSEA. V shed 4 bases and J shed 0 bases, with 6 bases lying between them. CDR3 sequence (DNA): TGCAGCGTTGTAGCGTTGAACACTGAAGCTTTCTTT. Translating gives CSVVALNTEAFF.